This TCR beta chain was sequenced during a study of cytomegalovirus exposure and HLA in healthy donors. On the study more broadly: Findings of an earlier analysis included more than 90 million unique TCR beta sequences from 170 million or so T cells. Within the Caucasian-associated ancestry cluster were approximately 77% of the 300 to 450 genotyped donors.

Comment on this clone: What it binds is not known. Its ends do not fully match the called genes, so a read error is possible.

Study observations and caveats: Common viral pathogens seemed, in a later analysis, to connect with several of the most significant clusters.

It was with 60 Vbeta and 13 Jbeta primers that the PCR ran. Profiled with immunoSEQ multiplex PCR; TCRdb holds only in-frame clones, not every one. The table has around 150,000 clones, about 78% seen once. Despite likely unrecorded immune exposures, the donors were nominally healthy at the time of sampling. The clonotype comes from a male donor in good health and CMV-seronegative. The specimen sequenced was PBMCs.

The CDR3 loop is CASSLGRQETVHF. The CDR3 region has the DNA TGTGCCAGCAGCTTGGGAAGACAGGAGACGGTGCATTTT. The chain recombines TRBV5-4 with TRBJ1-4, with D perhaps matching TRBD1 (6 bases). This CDR3 has 13 residues. CDR1 and CDR2 from the germline V gene are SGHNT and YYREEE (reference sequence). Supplemented by reference TRBV5-4 and TRBJ1-4, the full variable domain reads ETGVTQSPTHLIKTRGQQVTLRCSSQSGHNTVSWYQQALGQGPQFIFQYYREEENGRGNFPPRFSGLQFPNYSSELNVNALELDDSALYLCASSLGRQETVHFGSGTQLSVL.